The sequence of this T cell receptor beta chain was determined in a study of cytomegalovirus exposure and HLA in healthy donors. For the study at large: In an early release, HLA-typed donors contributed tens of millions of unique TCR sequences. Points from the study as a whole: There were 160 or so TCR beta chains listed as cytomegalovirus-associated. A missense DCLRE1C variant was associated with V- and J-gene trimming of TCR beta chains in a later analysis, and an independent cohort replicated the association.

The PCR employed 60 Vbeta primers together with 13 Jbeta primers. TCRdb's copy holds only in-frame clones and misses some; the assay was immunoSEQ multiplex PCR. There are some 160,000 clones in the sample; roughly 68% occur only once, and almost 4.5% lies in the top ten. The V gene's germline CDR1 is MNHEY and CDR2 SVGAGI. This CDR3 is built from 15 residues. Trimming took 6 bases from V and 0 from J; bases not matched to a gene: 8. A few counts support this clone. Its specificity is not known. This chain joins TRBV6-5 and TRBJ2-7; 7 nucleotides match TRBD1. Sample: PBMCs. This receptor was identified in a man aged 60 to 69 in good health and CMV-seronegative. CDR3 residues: CASSRTGDSSYEQYF. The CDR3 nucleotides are TGTGCCAGCAGCCGTACAGGGGACAGCTCCTACGAGCAGTACTTC.